This TCR beta chain stems from a study of spatial heterogeneity in lung cancer. Study context: In tumor regions TCR transcript counts correlated strongly with a matched bulk RNA-seq T cell module score. Study results and caveats: Tumoral mutation counts were tracked by counts of expanded intratumoral alpha and beta TCRs.

The V gene's germline CDR1 is SGHTA and CDR2 FQGNSA. The V and J ends lost 5 bases and 2 bases respectively, with 11 bases between them. This CDR3 region has 14 residues. Time point noted: sample taken at primary tumor resection. The donors, 70 or so patients with untreated early-stage non-small cell lung cancer, provided the samples. Whole RNA, which was extracted from tumor, nontumor lung tissue or frozen PBMC, was sequenced without any cell sorting. A single record per CDR3 protein comes from TCRdb applying MiXCR to the 5' RACE reads. Seen here are 15,000 to 20,000 distinct CDR3 sequences, around 6.5% observed once, and the top ten hold about 3.5%. This clonotype appeared many times. The antigen is not known.

The chain employs TRBV7-2 and TRBJ2-3; D assignment may be TRBD1 or TRBD2 (5 bases each). This TCR was recovered from a female donor with early-stage non-small cell lung cancer. The specimen was lung tumor tissue, collected at surgery. CDR3 protein: CASSLGTYTDTQYF. The CDR3 nucleotides are TGTGCCAGCAGCCTTGGGACCTACACAGATACGCAGTATTTT.